These T cell receptor beta chains were read from a single sample in a study of blood T cell repertoires in COVID-19. Sequencing used immunoSEQ multiplex PCR; TCRdb keeps in-frame clones, though not all of them. The data contain approximately 200,000 clones, 87% of them seen just once; the ten biggest clones take up 2% to 2.5%. Sequencing was performed on PBMCs or T cells enriched from blood (not recorded which). The receptors stem from a woman aged 25 to 45 who had recovered from COVID-19. Each CDR3 is given with its conserved first and last residue. A D gene is named only where the DNA matches it firmly. Only part of the rows carry a size: once, few, many, or a class if the clone is expanded.

TRBJ1-1,18,TRBD1,once,TRBV2,TGTGCCAGCAGCCGTGACAGGGGCCCCCTCAATCCGAACACTGAAGCTTTCTTT,CASSRDRGPLNPNTEAFF
TRBJ2-2,15,NA,NA,TRBV7-9,TGTGCCAGCAGCCCGTCACTAGCGAACACCGGGGAGCTGTTTTTT,CASSPSLANTGELFF
TRBJ2-5,15,NA,few,TRBV7-7,TGTGCTAGCAGCTCCTCTCCGGGTGGCTCAGAGACCCAGTACTTC,CASSSSPGGSETQYF
TRBJ1-2,14,TRBD1,NA,TRBV29-1,TGCAGCGTTGAAGTTGGACAGGTCTCCTATGGCTACACCTTC,CSVEVGQVSYGYTF
TRBJ2-1,15,TRBD2,NA,TRBV19,TGTGCCAGTAGTATGAGGACTAGCGGGATGGATGAGCAGTTCTTC,CASSMRTSGMDEQFF
TRBJ1-5,18,NA,NA,TRBV5-6,TGTGCCAGCAGCTTAGGGGCACCCTACGGGTATAGCAATCAGCCCCAGCATTTT,CASSLGAPYGYSNQPQHF
TRBJ1-5,12,NA,once,TRBV12-3/TRBV12-4,TGTGCCAGCAGCCCGAGGCTGCAGCCCCAGCATTTT,CASSPRLQPQHF
TRBJ2-7,13,TRBD1,NA,TRBV19,TGTGCCAGCGGGACAGTGAGCTCCTACGAGCAGTACTTC,CASGTVSSYEQYF
TRBJ2-7,12,NA,NA,TRBV7-8,TGTGCCAGCAGCTTAATAGGGGGAGAGCAGTACTTC,CASSLIGGEQYF
TRBJ1-2,13,NA,NA,TRBV13,TGTGCCAGCAGCTTAAAGACAGCCTATGGCTACACCTTC,CASSLKTAYGYTF
TRBJ2-7,15,NA,NA,TRBV15,TGTGCCACCAGCAGAGTGAGCAGGGCAAACTACGAGCAGTACTTC,CATSRVSRANYEQYF
TRBJ2-7,14,NA,NA,TRBV5-1,TGCGCCAGCAGCCCCAAGGAGCGGGTCTACGAGCAGTACTTC,CASSPKERVYEQYF
TRBJ2-7,13,TRBD1,NA,TRBV9,TGTGCCAGCAGCGCAGGGGGCAGGGGGCGCCCAAACTTC,CASSAGGRGRPNF
TRBJ2-3,13,NA,NA,TRBV7-3,TGTGCCAGCAGCAACGGGGGAGGAGATACGCAGTATTTT,CASSNGGGDTQYF
TRBJ1-1,14,TRBD1,NA,TRBV7-2,TGTGCCAGCAGCTTAGGACAGGGGCGCACTGAAGCTTTCTTT,CASSLGQGRTEAFF
TRBJ2-7,16,NA,NA,TRBV19,TGTGCCAGTAGTATAGGGGGCCAGCCCGCAGACTACGAGCAGTACTTC,CASSIGGQPADYEQYF
TRBJ2-3,14,TRBD2,NA,TRBV19,TGTGCCACTAGAATGGGGGGGTATGTAGATACGCAGTATTTT,CATRMGGYVDTQYF
TRBJ1-2,15,NA,NA,TRBV4-3,TGCGCCAGCAGCCAAGACGAAAACGCAGGGGATGGCTACACCTTC,CASSQDENAGDGYTF
TRBJ2-1,14,TRBD2,NA,TRBV29-1,TGCAGCGTTAGGGGACTAGCGGGAAACAATGAGCAGTTCTTC,CSVRGLAGNNEQFF
TRBJ2-2,15,TRBD1,once,TRBV18,TGTGCCAGCTCACCACGGTTACAGGGGGCCGGGGAGCTGTTTTTT,CASSPRLQGAGELFF
TRBJ2-2,15,TRBD1,NA,TRBV4-3,TGCGCCAGCAGTTCAGGGGGCGCGAACACCGGGGAGCTGTTTTTT,CASSSGGANTGELFF
TRBJ2-5,14,NA,NA,TRBV12-5,TGTGCTAGTGGTTTGGATCCTAGCCCCGGGGCCCAGTACTTC,CASGLDPSPGAQYF
TRBJ1-1,13,TRBD1,NA,TRBV2,TGTGCCAGCATTAAGGACAGGGACACTGAAGCTTTCTTT,CASIKDRDTEAFF
TRBJ2-5,15,NA,NA,TRBV3-1/TRBV3-2,TGTGCCAGCAGCCAACTCCGCCGGCAGGCGGAGACCCAGTACTTC,CASSQLRRQAETQYF
TRBJ2-3,17,NA,NA,TRBV11-3,TGTGCCAGCAGCTTAGAGGGGTCTAGCGACCCTGGAGATACGCAGTATTTT,CASSLEGSSDPGDTQYF
TRBJ2-7,13,NA,NA,TRBV7-2,TGTGCCAGCAGCTTAAGCCAAGACTACGAGCAGTACTTC,CASSLSQDYEQYF
TRBJ2-3,13,NA,NA,TRBV7-9,TGTGCCAGCAGCTTAGATGTATCGGGTACGCAGTATTTT,CASSLDVSGTQYF
TRBJ1-6,13,NA,NA,TRBV19,TGTGCCAGTAAAGGGGTTGGTAATTCACCCCTCCACTTT,CASKGVGNSPLHF
TRBJ1-6,18,NA,NA,TRBV5-6,TGTGCCAGCAGCTTGTGGCTGACAATAGGCCTCTATAATTCACCCCTCCACTTT,CASSLWLTIGLYNSPLHF
TRBJ2-7,12,NA,NA,TRBV30,TGTGCCTGGAGTGGAACAGGGATCGAGCAGTACTTC,CAWSGTGIEQYF
TRBJ2-4,16,TRBD1,NA,TRBV6-5,TGTGCCAGCAGTTCCTGGACAGGGTCGTTCGGTAACATTCAGTACTTC,CASSSWTGSFGNIQYF
TRBJ2-3,14,NA,NA,TRBV14,TGTGCCAGCTCGCGGGACTTTGGCACAGATACGCAGTATTTT,CASSRDFGTDTQYF
TRBJ1-2,11,NA,NA,TRBV7-9,TGTGCCAGCCGTGATGGGGGCGGCTACACCTTC,CASRDGGGYTF
TRBJ1-4,17,TRBD1,once,TRBV4-2,TGTGCCAGCAGCCAAATTCGGGGGACAGGTGAAGACGAAAAACTGTTTTTT,CASSQIRGTGEDEKLFF
TRBJ1-2,14,NA,NA,TRBV24-1,TGTGCCACCAGTGATTTGTCAGGGCAGCACGGCTACACCTTC,CATSDLSGQHGYTF
TRBJ1-5,16,NA,NA,TRBV4-3,TGCGCCAGCAGCCAAGTCTACGTGCCAGGGTATCAGCCCCAGCATTTT,CASSQVYVPGYQPQHF
TRBJ2-5,15,TRBD2,NA,TRBV6-2/TRBV6-3,TGTGCCAGCAGTGTAACCGGGACTAGCTCAGAGACCCAGTACTTC,CASSVTGTSSETQYF
TRBJ1-2,13,NA,NA,TRBV5-1,TGCGCCAGCAGCTTGGAAAGGGGCGATGGCTACACCTTC,CASSLERGDGYTF
TRBJ1-2,14,TRBD1,NA,TRBV10-3,TGTGCCATCAGCCCCAAAACAGGGGACTTTGGCTACACCTTC,CAISPKTGDFGYTF
TRBJ1-1,16,TRBD1,NA,TRBV11-2,TGTGCCAGCAGCTCTGGGACAGCTGGAATGAACACTGAAGCTTTCTTT,CASSSGTAGMNTEAFF
TRBJ1-2,13,NA,NA,TRBV19,TGTGCCAGTAGTTTCAGCAGGGAAGGTGGCTACACCTTC,CASSFSREGGYTF
TRBJ2-1,13,NA,NA,TRBV5-6,TGTGCCAGCAGCTTGGGGCAGGGAGGTGAGCAGTTCTTC,CASSLGQGGEQFF
TRBJ1-3,16,NA,once,TRBV5-1,TGCGCCAGCAGCTTGGCCGCTGGCAGGGTTGGAAACACCATATATTTT,CASSLAAGRVGNTIYF
TRBJ1-1,14,NA,NA,TRBV29-1,TGCAGCGTTAAGGCCGGACACTTGAACACTGAAGCTTTCTTT,CSVKAGHLNTEAFF
TRBJ1-5,16,NA,NA,TRBV27,TGTGCCAGCAGCCCCTTTATAACAGGGATGCATCAGCCCCAGCATTTT,CASSPFITGMHQPQHF
TRBJ1-2,12,TRBD1,NA,TRBV3-1/TRBV3-2,TGTGCCAGCCAGCAGGGGGGCTGGGGCTACACCTTC,CASQQGGWGYTF
TRBJ2-5,14,NA,NA,TRBV6-5,TGTGCCAGCAGTTACTCGCAGGTACAAGAGACCCAGTACTTC,CASSYSQVQETQYF
TRBJ1-2,13,TRBD1,NA,TRBV10-3,TGTGCCTTCCATGGACAGGGGGAGGATGGCTACACCTTC,CAFHGQGEDGYTF
TRBJ1-6,15,NA,NA,TRBV27,TGTGCCAGCAGTTTAATCAGGACAGCTAATTCACCCCTCCACTTT,CASSLIRTANSPLHF
TRBJ1-1,16,NA,NA,TRBV5-4,TGTGCCAGCAGCTTGGGGGGGGAGGGCTCTAACACTGAAGCTTTCTTT,CASSLGGEGSNTEAFF
TRBJ1-2,15,TRBD1,once,TRBV11-2,TGTGCCAGCAGCCAACACCTTACAGGGGGCAATGGCTACACCTTC,CASSQHLTGGNGYTF
TRBJ2-1,13,NA,NA,TRBV12-3/TRBV12-4,TGTGCCAGCAGTTTAAGGCGCGGCAATGAGCAGTTCTTC,CASSLRRGNEQFF
TRBJ2-1,13,NA,NA,TRBV10-2,TGCGCCAGCAGGCCGCAAGGGGGAAATGAGCAGTTCTTC,CASRPQGGNEQFF
TRBJ1-2,19,TRBD1,NA,TRBV5-1,TGCGCCAGCAGCTTGGCGGCTAGGGACAGGGGGCTACCTAACTATGGCTACACCTTC,CASSLAARDRGLPNYGYTF
TRBJ2-7,14,NA,NA,TRBV7-8,TGTGCCAGCAGCCCCGCTTTGGGAGCGGCCTATGCCTACTTC,CASSPALGAAYAYF
TRBJ1-6,11,NA,NA,TRBV11-2,TGTGCCAGCAGCTCGGGATTTCCCCTCCACTTT,CASSSGFPLHF
TRBJ1-1,14,TRBD1,NA,TRBV30,TGTGCCTGGACCCTGGACAGGGGTAACACTGAAGCTTTCTTT,CAWTLDRGNTEAFF
TRBJ2-1,16,TRBD2,few,TRBV11-2,TGTGCCAGCAGCTCCCCGCGGAGCGGGAGGTATGTTGAGCAGTTCTTC,CASSSPRSGRYVEQFF